These 29 T cell receptor beta chains share one sample of origin, sequenced in a study of a mutant IDH1 vaccine in newly diagnosed glioma. What these receptors recognize is not known. The time point: week 5, during vaccination. A 20-mer mutant IDH1 peptide at 300 ug was injected subcutaneously with topical imiquimod. Clones were sequenced by immunoSEQ multiplex PCR, and TCRdb holds only the in-frame ones, with some missing. This table holds roughly 50,000 clones, approximately 79% found once. The input for sequencing was PBMCs, taken from a glioma patient whose treatment included an IDH1 peptide vaccine. These receptors were obtained from a woman between 18 and 29 years old with glioma. Some clones in this sample may be carry-over from other donors' samples.

The V call is TRBV2, the J call TRBJ2-7; 13 nucleotides line up with TRBD2. J was trimmed by 1 base and V by 6 bases; bases with no gene match: 15. This CDR3 is built from 19 residues. The V gene's germline CDR1 is SNHLY and CDR2 FYNNEI. CDR3 DNA: TGTGCCAGCAGCACTCCGGGACTAGCGGGAACTACTCTTTCCTACGAGCAGTACTTC. This codes for CASSTPGLAGTTLSYEQYF.

This clone turned up a few times. V usage is TRBV5-6 and J usage is TRBJ1-5; D uncertain. The germline V gene has CDR1 SGHDT and CDR2 YYEEEE. The CDR3 is 16 amino acids. V dropped 2 bases and J dropped 5 bases, with 17 bases sitting between them. The CDR3 coding sequence is TGTGCCAGCAGCTTTCGTAATGGGCCGAGAGATCAGCCCCAGCATTTT. Translating it yields CASSFRNGPRDQPQHF.

V and J are TRBV5-5 and TRBJ2-7, with D perhaps TRBD1 (6 bases). Germline-derived CDR1 and CDR2 are SGHKS and YYEKEE (reference sequence). The V and J ends lost 5 bases and 2 bases respectively, with 11 bases between them. The CDR3 is 13 amino acids. For the CDR3, the DNA is TGTGCCAGCAGTCGGACAGAGACCTACGAGCAGTACTTC. Translation gives CASSRTETYEQYF.

This clone was seen only once. Sequence at one end of the junction differs from germline and may be a read error. V and J are TRBV7-7 and TRBJ1-5; D unclear. The germline V gene has CDR1 SSHAT and CDR2 FNYEAQ (reference sequence). The CDR3 extends over 13 amino acids. DNA for the CDR3: TGTGCTAGCAGCCGCGGGCCCGGTCAGCCCCAGCATTTT. Protein product: CASSRGPGQPQHF.

V is TRBV7-9 and J is TRBJ2-3; 11 nucleotides match TRBD1. V lost 6 bases and J lost 2; bases outside the gene matches: 4. The CDR3 covers 15 residues. Looked up from germline, CDR1 is SEHNR and CDR2 is FQNEAQ (reference sequence). The CDR3: CASRLGQGATDTQYF. The CDR3, as DNA: TGTGCCAGCAGACTCGGACAGGGGGCCACAGATACGCAGTATTTT.

The genes are TRBV30 and TRBJ2-7, with 8 bases that match TRBD1. The CDR3 spans 13 residues. The germline V gene encodes CDR1 GTSNPN and CDR2 SVGIG (reference sequence). With V trimmed by 8 bases and J by 0 bases, 6 bases remained unmatched. The CDR3 protein is CAQRTGTSYEQYF. CDR3 DNA: TGTGCCCAGAGGACAGGGACCTCCTACGAGCAGTACTTC.

This chain joins TRBV19 and TRBJ1-2; D gene ambiguous. V was cut by 3 bases and J by 4 bases, with 9 bases left in between. The CDR3 spans 13 residues. Germline V gene data show CDR1 as LNHDA and CDR2 as SQIVND (reference sequence). The CDR3 DNA follows: TGTGCCAGTAGTATCGCGAGGGCCTATGGCTACACCTTC. Translating it yields CASSIARAYGYTF.

This chain uses TRBV11-2 with TRBJ2-7, with TRBD2 matching over 10 bases. Looked up from germline, CDR1 is SGHAT and CDR2 is FQNNGV. The CDR3 runs to 14 residues. V was clipped by 6 bases and J by 7 bases; unmatched bases: 9. As DNA, the CDR3 is TGTGCCAGCAGGGTCACTAGCGGGGCAAGGGAGCAGTACTTC. It is translated as CASRVTSGAREQYF. Supplemented by reference TRBV11-2 and TRBJ2-7, the full variable domain reads EAGVAQSPRYKIIEKRQSVAFWCNPISGHATLYWYQQILGQGPKLLIQFQNNGVVDDSQLPKDRFSAERLKGVDSTLKIQPAKLEDSAVYLCASRVTSGAREQYFGPGTRLTVT.

V gene TRBV6-1 combines with J gene TRBJ2-3; D not resolved. This CDR3 has 15 residues. Germline CDR1 is MNHNS and CDR2 is SASEGT. V was pared by 4 bases and J by 0 bases, with 11 bases between. The CDR3 loop reads CASSAGMTSTDTQYF. DNA for the CDR3: TGTGCCAGCAGTGCTGGAATGACCAGCACAGATACGCAGTATTTT.

The chain has TRBV10-3 and TRBJ1-1; D perhaps matches TRBD1 (5 bases). Germline CDR1 is ENHRY and CDR2 is SYGVKD. The V and J ends lost 4 bases and 3 bases respectively, with 12 bases between them. This CDR3 has 14 amino acids. CDR3 loop: CAISVAGQDTEAFF. The DNA of the CDR3 is TGTGCCATCAGTGTGGCAGGGCAGGACACTGAAGCTTTCTTT.

This clone was recorded only once. The CDR3 loop reads CASSVAEDWADTQYF. In DNA, the CDR3 is TGTGCCAGCAGCGTAGCTGAGGATTGGGCAGATACGCAGTATTTT. The chain has TRBV9 and TRBJ2-3; D is ambiguous. The V and J ends lost 0 bases and 4 bases respectively, with 12 bases between them. CDR1 and CDR2 (germline): SGDLS, YYNGEE. CDR3 size: 15 residues.

This chain joins TRBV5-6 and TRBJ2-3, with 8 bases identical to TRBD2. V gave up 3 bases and J gave up 4 bases; unmatched junction bases: 10. The CDR3 length is 16 residues. Germline V gives CDR1 SGHDT, CDR2 YYEEEE. CDR3 protein: CASSSPGLVRSDTQYF. The CDR3 nucleotides read TGTGCCAGCAGCTCGCCGGGACTAGTACGGTCAGATACGCAGTATTTT.

V is TRBV5-1 and J is TRBJ2-3; 15 bases fit TRBD2. Unmatched junction bases numbered 8, after V lost 4 bases and J lost 5 bases. CDR1 is SGHRS and CDR2 is YFSETQ in the germline V gene. The CDR3 has 17 amino acids. Written as DNA, the CDR3 is TGCGCCAGCAGCCCTGGACTAGCGGGAGGGCCGGTAGATACGCAGTATTTT. Translating gives CASSPGLAGGPVDTQYF. Full variable domain (rest looked up from reference TRBV5-1 and TRBJ2-3): KAGVTQTPRYLIKTRGQQVTLSCSPISGHRSVSWYQQTPGQGLQFLFEYFSETQRNKGNFPGRFSGRQFSNSRSEMNVSTLELGDSALYLCASSPGLAGGPVDTQYFGPGTRLTVL.

The chain joins TRBV5-6 to TRBJ2-3; 9 bases line up with TRBD1. The length of the CDR3 is 16 residues. V lost 0 bases, J lost 2 bases, and 4 bases stayed unmatched. CDR1 and CDR2 from the germline V gene are SGHDT and YYEEEE. The CDR3 DNA reads TGTGCCAGCAGCTTGGCCGGGACAGGGAACACAGATACGCAGTATTTT. Protein sequence: CASSLAGTGNTDTQYF.

The chain joins TRBV9 to TRBJ2-7; D call uncertain. CDR3 size: 13 residues. The V gene's germline CDR1 is SGDLS and CDR2 YYNGEE. V lost 7 bases to trimming and J lost 1 base, with 12 bases between them. CDR3 sequence (DNA): TGTGCCAGCGGAACCGGGCTATCCTACGAGCAGTACTTC. Protein product: CASGTGLSYEQYF.

V usage is TRBV7-8 and J usage is TRBJ1-5; the match to TRBD1 covers 7 bases. This CDR3 contains 15 residues. V shed 1 base and J 3 bases; nucleotides not matched to a gene: 3. Looked up from germline, CDR1 is SGHVS and CDR2 is FQNEAQ. The CDR3 is CASSLEGGINQPQHF. DNA of the CDR3: TGTGCCAGCAGCTTAGAAGGGGGCATCAATCAGCCCCAGCATTTT. Full variable domain (remainder filled in from reference TRBV7-8 and TRBJ1-5): GAGVSQSPRYKVAKRGQDVALRCDPISGHVSLFWYQQALGQGPEFLTYFQNEAQLDKSGLPSDRFFAERPEGSVSTLKIQRTQQEDSAVYLCASSLEGGINQPQHFGDGTRLSIL.

The V call is TRBV29-1, the J call TRBJ2-3; 7 nucleotides align to TRBD1. Trimming cost V 1 base and J 4 bases; bases outside gene matches: 8. This CDR3 has 15 residues. The germline V gene has CDR1 SQVTM and CDR2 ANQGSEA. The CDR3 region has the DNA TGCAGCGTTGAAGGGGGGACAGAACTGGCAGATACGCAGTATTTT. This encodes CSVEGGTELADTQYF.

In this sample, this clone is medium-sized. The V and J genes are TRBV19 and TRBJ1-5; no clear D gene. Germline CDR1 and CDR2: LNHDA and SQIVND (reference sequence). Trimming left V 5 bases short and J 5 bases short, with 10 bases between. The CDR3 loop spans 13 amino acids. The CDR3 protein is CASSVTEYQPQHF. The CDR3 DNA reads TGTGCCAGTAGTGTTACAGAATATCAGCCCCAGCATTTT. The full variable domain, with the rest looked up from reference TRBV19 and TRBJ1-5, is DGGITQSPKYLFRKEGQNVTLSCEQNLNHDAMYWYRQDPGQGLRLIYYSQIVNDFQKGDIAEGYSVSREKKESFPLTVTSAQKNPTAFYLCASSVTEYQPQHFGDGTRLSIL.

The gene calls are TRBV4-2 and TRBJ2-7; D is ambiguous. CDR3 length equals 12 residues. Germline V gene sequence: CDR1 LGHNA, CDR2 YNFKEQ. The V end lost 4 bases, the J end lost 6 bases, and 10 bases lay between the germline ends. CDR3 amino acids: CASSLEPSEQYF. For the CDR3, the DNA is TGTGCCAGCAGCCTAGAACCCAGCGAGCAGTACTTC.

The chain couples TRBV6-5 to TRBJ1-2; the D gene is possibly TRBD1 (5 bases). CDR3 length: 14 residues. Germline loops: CDR1 MNHEY, CDR2 SVGAGI. Trimming left V 2 bases short and J 5 bases short, with 12 bases between. For the CDR3, the DNA is TGTGCCAGCAGTTACGGGGGGTCCGGATATGGCTACACCTTC. It encodes CASSYGGSGYGYTF.

CDR3 protein: CAISGTNRGAGNTIYF. In nucleotides, the CDR3 is TGTGCCATCAGTGGCACTAACAGGGGCGCTGGAAACACCATATATTTT. The rearrangement uses TRBV10-3 and TRBJ1-3; 7 bases line up with TRBD1. CDR3 size: 16 residues. V dropped 4 bases and J dropped 2; count of bases not matched to a gene: 8. Germline V gene data show CDR1 as ENHRY and CDR2 as SYGVKD.

The rearrangement uses TRBV30 and TRBJ2-7; 8 nucleotides agree with TRBD2. The germline V gene encodes CDR1 GTSNPN and CDR2 SVGIG (reference sequence). CDR3 length: 13 amino acids. After removal of 0 bases from V and 7 bases from J, the junction contained 5 bases not matched to a gene. CDR3 DNA sequence: TGTGCCTGGAGTGTAATAGCGGGGACTGAGCAGTACTTC. Amino acid sequence: CAWSVIAGTEQYF.

This CDR3 is CSGDRDRAFF. The CDR3 DNA reads as TGCAGCGGTGACAGGGACAGAGCTTTCTTT. The chain is built from TRBV29-1 and TRBJ1-1; 7 nucleotides agree with TRBD1. The germline V gene has CDR1 SQVTM and CDR2 ANQGSEA. With 7 bases clipped from V and 10 bases from J, the junction kept 6 bases outside the gene matches. CDR3 length: 10 residues.

The V gene is TRBV19, the J gene TRBJ2-7; D remains unclear. V lost 8 bases and J 2 bases, leaving 13 bases between the germline ends. This CDR3 is built from 13 residues. Germline loops: CDR1 LNHDA, CDR2 SQIVND (reference sequence). For the CDR3, the DNA is TGTGCCAGTTCGTTAGACAACACCTACGAGCAGTACTTC. Translation: CASSLDNTYEQYF.

The chain is built from TRBV28 and TRBJ1-2; 8 positions agree with TRBD1. This CDR3 is 13 amino acids long. V gave up 5 bases and J gave up 4 bases; unmatched junction bases: 3. Germline V CDR1 and CDR2: MDHEN, SYDVKM. This chain's CDR3 is CASSPTGVYGYTF. CDR3 bases: TGTGCCAGCAGTCCGACAGGGGTCTATGGCTACACCTTC.

The CDR3 DNA follows: TGTGCCAGCAGCTCTGGGACAGCAAGTTTCTACGAGCAGTACTTC. It yields the protein CASSSGTASFYEQYF. This chain uses TRBV5-5 with TRBJ2-7, with 7 bases aligning to TRBD1. The V and J ends lost 3 bases and 3 bases, in that order; junction bases with no gene match: 9. From germline, CDR1 is SGHKS and CDR2 YYEKEE (reference sequence). The CDR3 contains 15 residues.

The V and J genes are TRBV9 and TRBJ2-1, with TRBD2 matching 11 bases. Trimming cost V 8 bases and J 2 bases; bases outside gene matches: 9. The CDR3 spans 16 residues. The germline V gene encodes CDR1 SGDLS and CDR2 YYNGEE. This chain's CDR3 is CASSLAGGLAYNEQFF. The DNA for the CDR3 is TGTGCCAGTTCATTAGCGGGAGGGCTTGCCTACAATGAGCAGTTCTTC.

The DNA of the CDR3 is TGTGCCAGCAGCCAAGCCTTAGCGGGGGCATACGAGCAGTACTTC. The encoded protein is CASSQALAGAYEQYF. V and J are TRBV4-2 and TRBJ2-7; TRBD2 agrees at 9 bases. Germline CDR1 is LGHNA and CDR2 is YNFKEQ. With V trimmed by 1 base and J by 4 bases, 5 bases remained unmatched. The CDR3 is 15 amino acids.

This chain links TRBV7-6 with TRBJ1-1, with D tentatively TRBD1 (6 bases). This CDR3 contains 13 residues. V was trimmed by 4 bases and J by 1 base, leaving 7 bases between them. CDR1 SGHVS and CDR2 FNYEAQ come from the germline V gene. Here the CDR3 reads CASSSGQNTEAFF. The CDR3 nucleotides read TGTGCCAGCAGCTCGGGACAGAACACTGAAGCTTTCTTT.